This entry concerns a single T cell receptor beta chain. V lost 6 bases and J 15 bases, leaving 17 bases between the germline ends. The CDR3 contains 11 residues. Germline CDR1 reads SQVTM; CDR2 reads ANQGSEA. These data are taken from a study of blood T cell repertoires in COVID-19. About the research overall: Samples taken during acute and convalescent COVID-19 were collected in the United States, Italy and Spain. Sources were T cells, B-cell-depleted T cells, or PBMCs; the material itself was cDNA or gDNA.

As handled by the study authors: Reference gene primers were amplified, and this amplification served to estimate nucleated cell counts. This table comes from immunoSEQ multiplex PCR, and its TCRdb copy is limited to in-frame clones, with some not included. V and J calls and clone size are those listed in that table; D and trimming were worked out from the DNA. Here the sample spans tens of thousands of clones, more than 85% being singletons. The sample consisted of peripheral blood. This clonotype was sampled from a man aged 60-69 years with acute or convalescent COVID-19. The genes are TRBV29-1 and TRBJ1-4; perhaps TRBD1 as D (6 bases). CDR3 sequence (DNA): TGCAGCGTCCAATCGGACAGTAATATGTTTTTT. This gives the protein CSVQSDSNMFF.